These 8 T cell receptor beta chains were all obtained from the same sample, sequenced in a study of OX40 agonist ivuxolimab in advanced cancers. This table comes from immunoSEQ multiplex PCR, and its TCRdb copy is limited to in-frame clones, with some not included. The data contain around 50,000 clones, about 88% of them singletons. Sequencing was performed on CD4+ or CD8+ T cells sorted from blood, taken in a trial of the OX40 agonist ivuxolimab. Receptors originate from an adult with an advanced solid tumor such as melanoma, head and neck, liver or kidney cancer.

This clone came up a few times. J is TRBJ2-1 and V is TRBV5-1, with D maybe TRBD2 (6 bases). V was cut by 4 bases and J by 0 bases, with 14 bases left in between. CDR1 SGHRS and CDR2 YFSETQ come from the germline V gene. CDR3 length equals 16 residues. The CDR3 spells CASSANPSDSYNEQFF. In nucleotides, the CDR3 is TGCGCCAGCAGCGCGAACCCTAGCGACTCCTACAATGAGCAGTTCTTC.

The rearrangement links TRBV6-1 to TRBJ2-3; 7 nucleotides match TRBD1. The CDR3 is made up of 15 amino acids. The V and J ends lost 5 bases and 1 base, in that order; junction bases with no gene match: 6. Germline V gene sequence: CDR1 MNHNS, CDR2 SASEGT. CDR3 in DNA: TGTGCCAGCAGTTCGCCGGGACAGCGCACAGATACGCAGTATTTT. It yields the protein CASSSPGQRTDTQYF.

This clone was seen once. This sequence joins TRBV19 and TRBJ2-5, with 12 bases that match TRBD2. The CDR3 length is 15 residues. In germline, CDR1 is LNHDA, CDR2 SQIVND (reference sequence). With V trimmed by 1 base and J by 7 bases, 4 bases remained unmatched. The CDR3 is CASSIGTSGIRTQYF. CDR3 sequence (DNA): TGTGCCAGTAGTATAGGGACTAGCGGGATTAGGACCCAGTACTTC.

V gene TRBV23-1 combines with J gene TRBJ1-3; no definite D call. TRBV23-1 is known as an ORF, though its function is uncertain. Deletions cut 4 bases from V and 4 bases from J, with 14 bases between. The CDR3 extends over 15 amino acids. CDR3 region: CASSRGDTEGNTIYF. CDR3 nucleotides: TGCGCCAGCAGTCGAGGAGATACGGAAGGAAACACCATATATTTT.

The J gene is TRBJ2-2, the V gene TRBV5-1; the D gene is possibly TRBD2 (5 bases). The CDR3 runs 15 residues. V lost 4 bases and J lost 0, with 10 bases in between. CDR1 and CDR2 (germline): SGHRS, YFSETQ. The CDR3 here is CASSVGLANTGELFF. The CDR3 bases are TGCGCCAGCAGCGTCGGACTGGCGAACACCGGGGAGCTGTTTTTT.

The chain recombines TRBV30 with TRBJ2-6; D is uncertain. This CDR3 region has 15 residues. V was shortened by 2 bases and J by 0 bases, with 8 bases between the two germline ends. Germline loops: CDR1 GTSNPN, CDR2 SVGIG (reference sequence). CDR3 protein: CAWSLTLSGANVLTF. The CDR3 bases are TGTGCCTGGAGTTTAACGCTCTCTGGGGCCAACGTCCTGACTTTC.

CDR3 residues: CASSFTGGNQPQHF. DNA for the CDR3: TGTGCCAGCAGCTTTACGGGGGGCAATCAGCCCCAGCATTTT. The chain has TRBV7-9 and TRBJ1-5; maybe TRBD1 (5 bases). The CDR3 covers 14 residues. Germline CDR1 SEHNR, CDR2 FQNEAQ (reference sequence). The V and J ends lost 3 bases and 2 bases respectively, with 8 bases between them.

This clone was observed a few times. The chain couples TRBV29-1 to TRBJ1-1; D is unresolved. The germline gives CDR1 SQVTM, CDR2 ANQGSEA. V lost 0 bases to trimming and J lost 1 base, with 6 bases between them. The CDR3 consists of 13 residues. CDR3 in DNA: TGCAGCGTTGAAGAGGGAACGAACACTGAAGCTTTCTTT. This translates into CSVEEGTNTEAFF.